The 28 T cell receptor beta chains below were found in one sample sequenced in a study of identical twins. Each CDR3 protein gets one entry after TCRdb re-called the 5' RACE reads with MiXCR. The profile shows 300,000 to 400,000 distinct CDR3 sequences, over 9% of them singletons. The sample also formed part of further work on yellow fever vaccine responses in identical twins.

The sequenced material came from CD8+ T cells sorted from blood. These receptors were taken from a woman between 18 and 29 years old in good health.

The rearrangement joins TRBV24-1 to TRBJ2-3; TRBD2 agrees at 9 bases. Unmatched junction bases numbered 4, after V lost 0 bases and J lost 1 base. Germline CDR1 and CDR2: KGHDR and SFDVKD. The CDR3 sequence is 17 residues long. DNA of the CDR3: TGTGCCACCAGTGATTTGGCGGGACTAGCAGGCACAGATACGCAGTATTTT. Translation gives CATSDLAGLAGTDTQYF.

The chain uses TRBV5-1 and TRBJ1-2, with 8 bases that match TRBD1. CDR1 is SGHRS and CDR2 is YFSETQ in the germline V gene. This CDR3 is 16 amino acids long. The ends lost 3 bases at V and 2 bases at J; junction bases unmatched: 9. CDR3: CASSYYPGQENYGYTF. The DNA of the CDR3 is TGCGCCAGCAGCTACTATCCGGGACAGGAGAACTATGGCTACACCTTC.

This chain uses TRBV19 with TRBJ2-2; the match to TRBD1 covers 7 bases. The germline CDR1 and CDR2 sequences are LNHDA and SQIVND (reference sequence). V shed 5 bases, J shed 1 base, and the junction held 13 bases outside the gene matches. The CDR3 length is 18 residues. CDR3 in amino acids: CASSFDLRDRVNTGELFF. The CDR3 coding sequence is TGTGCCAGTAGTTTTGACCTCCGGGACAGAGTGAACACCGGGGAGCTGTTTTTT.

This clonotype has at least ten counts. The genes are TRBV12-3 or TRBV12-4 and TRBJ1-5; TRBD1 is a possible D gene (6 bases). The CDR3 covers 14 residues. V was clipped by 6 bases and J by 6 bases, with 15 bases between them. The CDR3 loop reads CASSKRGLSQPQHF. The CDR3 bases are TGTGCCAGCAGCAAAAGGGGGTTAAGTCAGCCCCAGCATTTT.

This chain joins TRBV6-1 and TRBJ1-6; TRBD1 matches 7 bases. This CDR3 is built from 16 residues. V lost 4 bases to trimming and J lost 7 bases; unmatched junction nucleotides: 10. Germline CDR1 and CDR2: MNHNS and SASEGT. The CDR3 sequence is CASSGGQDWLNSPLHF. In nucleotides, the CDR3 is TGTGCCAGCAGTGGCGGACAGGACTGGCTAAATTCACCCCTCCACTTT.

This CDR3 reads CASRSPARGGISYGYTF. DNA of the CDR3: TGCGCCAGCAGATCCCCAGCTCGAGGGGGAATTTCATATGGCTACACCTTC. The chain is built from TRBV5-1 and TRBJ1-2; D possibly corresponds to TRBD1 (6 bases). V lost 5 bases and J lost 5, with 25 bases in between. Germline V gives CDR1 SGHRS, CDR2 YFSETQ. CDR3 length: 17 amino acids.

The chain recombines TRBV14 with TRBJ2-7; D perhaps matches TRBD1 (6 bases). This CDR3 region has 16 residues. The germline V gene has CDR1 SGHDN and CDR2 FVKESK. V lost 0 bases to trimming and J lost 0 bases, with 12 bases between them. The CDR3 protein is CASSQDTGSPSYEQYF. CDR3 nucleotides: TGTGCCAGCAGCCAAGATACAGGGTCACCCTCCTACGAGCAGTACTTC.

This clonotype was observed at least ten times. The chain links TRBV12-3 or TRBV12-4 to TRBJ1-2; D is uncertain. The germline V and J ends were trimmed by 4 bases and 4 bases, with 10 bases remaining between them. The CDR3 loop spans 13 amino acids. CDR3 sequence (DNA): TGTGCCAGCAGTTCAGAAGCAGTCTATGGCTACACCTTC. It yields the protein CASSSEAVYGYTF.

J is TRBJ1-1 and V is TRBV4-1; D is unresolved. The germline V gene encodes CDR1 MGHRA and CDR2 YSYEKL. The CDR3 sequence is 16 residues long. V was clipped by 0 bases and J by 0 bases, with 11 bases between them. The CDR3: CASSQDNWELNTEAFF. As DNA, the CDR3 is TGCGCCAGCAGCCAAGATAATTGGGAGCTGAACACTGAAGCTTTCTTT.

V and J are TRBV2 and TRBJ2-7, with TRBD1 identical over 7 bases. Germline CDR1 reads SNHLY; CDR2 reads FYNNEI. Trimming cost V 3 bases and J 7 bases; bases outside gene matches: 12. CDR3 size: 15 residues. Here the CDR3 DNA reads TGTGCCAGCAGTGATAATACAGGGGCTTGGATGGAGCAGTACTTC. It encodes CASSDNTGAWMEQYF.

This clonotype came up a few times. The junction departs from the called germline gene at one end, perhaps through a read error. This sequence joins TRBV7-9 and TRBJ2-3, with 9 positions matching TRBD1. This CDR3 spans 15 amino acids. CDR1 and CDR2 from the germline V gene are SEHNR and FQNEAQ (reference sequence). CDR3 nucleotides: TGTGCCAGCAGCAACCGGGACAGGGCTGCAGATACGCAATATTTT. It specifies CASSNRDRAADTQYF.

This clonotype came up a few times. V gene TRBV4-1 combines with J gene TRBJ2-3; D not certain. The CDR3 length is 15 residues. V lost 0 bases and J 6 bases, leaving 13 bases between the germline ends. Germline V lookup: CDR1 MGHRA, CDR2 YSYEKL. The CDR3, as DNA: TGCGCCAGCAGCCAAGAGGGCAGGCTGGGGGATACGCAGTATTTT. This encodes CASSQEGRLGDTQYF.

This clonotype has ten or more counts. This chain uses TRBV25-1 with TRBJ2-5, with 7 nucleotides matching TRBD2. The CDR3 extends over 15 amino acids. The V segment lost 1 base and the J segment 4 bases; nucleotides outside the gene matches: 6. In germline, CDR1 is MGHDK, CDR2 SYGVNS. The CDR3 loop reads CASSEFGGSRETQYF. In nucleotides, the CDR3 is TGTGCCAGCAGTGAATTCGGCGGGAGCAGAGAGACCCAGTACTTC. The variable domain in full, with the rest retrieved from reference TRBV25-1 and TRBJ2-5, is EADIYQTPRYLVIGTGKKITLECSQTMGHDKMYWYQQDPGMELHLIHYSYGVNSTEKGDLSSESTVSRIRTEHFPLTLESARPSHTSQYLCASSEFGGSRETQYFGPGTRLLVL.

This clonotype was observed a handful of times. V usage is TRBV24-1 and J usage is TRBJ2-5; D is possibly TRBD2 (5 bases). V was cut by 0 bases and J by 3 bases, with 13 bases left in between. The CDR3 length is 16 residues. Germline V gene data show CDR1 as KGHDR and CDR2 as SFDVKD. The CDR3: CATSDLDLSGKETQYF. The CDR3 nucleotides read TGTGCCACCAGTGATTTGGATCTGAGCGGTAAAGAGACCCAGTACTTC.

This clonotype came up a few times. The V and J genes are TRBV5-1 and TRBJ1-4, with D possibly being TRBD1 (6 bases). The germline CDR1 and CDR2 sequences are SGHRS and YFSETQ. The ends were cut back, 4 bases at V and 4 bases at J, with 11 bases in the middle. CDR3 size: 14 residues. In nucleotides, the CDR3 is TGCGCCAGCAGCAAGAACAGGGATAATGAAAAACTGTTTTTT. It translates to CASSKNRDNEKLFF. The entire variable domain, with the rest obtained from reference TRBV5-1 and TRBJ1-4, is as follows: KAGVTQTPRYLIKTRGQQVTLSCSPISGHRSVSWYQQTPGQGLQFLFEYFSETQRNKGNFPGRFSGRQFSNSRSEMNVSTLELGDSALYLCASSKNRDNEKLFFGSGTQLSVL.

Only a few counts were recorded for this clonotype. The V gene is TRBV6-5, the J gene TRBJ1-1; 8 nucleotides align to TRBD1. This CDR3 region has 15 residues. Germline lookup yields CDR1 MNHEY and CDR2 SVGAGI. V gave up 4 bases and J gave up 5 bases; unmatched junction bases: 9. CDR3 bases: TGTGCCAGCAGTTCGACCACAGGGGGAAAGACTGAAGCTTTCTTT. Protein sequence: CASSSTTGGKTEAFF.

The chain recombines TRBV11-1 with TRBJ2-7; 11 bases map to TRBD2. The V and J ends lost 5 bases and 0 bases, in that order; junction bases with no gene match: 12. This CDR3 is built from 18 residues. From germline, CDR1 is SGHAT and CDR2 FQDESV (reference sequence). The CDR3 DNA reads as TGTGCCAGCAGCCCCGGGACTAGCGGACCTTTGAGCTCCTACGAGCAGTACTTC. The encoded protein is CASSPGTSGPLSSYEQYF.

The chain carries TRBV2 and TRBJ2-3; 8 bases align to TRBD2. CDR1 SNHLY and CDR2 FYNNEI come from the germline V gene. The ends lost 9 bases at V and 10 bases at J; junction bases unmatched: 15. This CDR3 is 14 amino acids long. CDR3 coding DNA: TGTGCCAGGAAGCGGGAGTGGACAATAGAAGCGCAGTATTTT. Encoded protein: CARKREWTIEAQYF.

In this sample, this clonotype turned up many times. V and J are TRBV7-9 and TRBJ2-7; possible D gene TRBD2, 5 bases. Germline lookup yields CDR1 SEHNR and CDR2 FQNEAQ (reference sequence). The CDR3 runs 13 residues. Trimming removed 5 bases at V and 7 bases at J, with 15 bases between. The CDR3 reads CASSRDTSREQYV. For the CDR3, the DNA is TGTGCCAGCAGCCGTGACACTAGTCGGGAGCAGTACGTC.

The sample holds a few counts of this clonotype. The J gene is TRBJ2-1, the V gene TRBV9; TRBD2 matches 9 bases. This CDR3 comprises 16 residues. Germline V gene lookup returns CDR1 SGDLS and CDR2 YYNGEE. V trimming: 0 bases; J trimming: 8 bases; junction bases outside the gene matches: 9. The CDR3 nucleotides are TGTGCCAGCAGCGTAGTAGGGGGACTAGCCCCGGATGAGCAGTTCTTC. This sequence encodes CASSVVGGLAPDEQFF.

The genes are TRBV5-5 and TRBJ2-7, with 9 positions matching TRBD1. Trimming cost V 5 bases and J 4 bases; bases outside gene matches: 7. The CDR3 covers 14 residues. Germline loops: CDR1 SGHKS, CDR2 YYEKEE (reference sequence). The CDR3 loop is CASRTGQGTYEQYV. In nucleotides, the CDR3 is TGTGCCAGCAGAACCGGACAGGGGACATACGAGCAGTACGTC.

The CDR3 coding sequence is TGCGCCAGCAGCTTTGAGGGGGGGGGTTTGGAGACCCAGTACTTC. Its translation: CASSFEGGGLETQYF. This rearrangement joins TRBV5-1 to TRBJ2-5, with a weak D call TRBD2 (7 bases). The CDR3 loop spans 15 amino acids. Germline loops: CDR1 SGHRS, CDR2 YFSETQ. The ends were cut back, 2 bases at V and 5 bases at J, with 16 bases in the middle. Full variable domain (rest looked up from reference TRBV5-1 and TRBJ2-5): KAGVTQTPRYLIKTRGQQVTLSCSPISGHRSVSWYQQTPGQGLQFLFEYFSETQRNKGNFPGRFSGRQFSNSRSEMNVSTLELGDSALYLCASSFEGGGLETQYFGPGTRLLVL.

The chain carries TRBV28 and TRBJ1-4; D is uncertain. Germline V gene sequence: CDR1 MDHEN, CDR2 SYDVKM. The CDR3 is made up of 14 amino acids. With 3 bases removed from V and 7 bases from J, the gap between germline ends came to 12 bases. This CDR3 reads CASSFTGSGEKLFF. CDR3 nucleotide sequence: TGTGCCAGCAGTTTTACGGGATCTGGTGAAAAACTGTTTTTT.

This clonotype occurred a few times. The genes are TRBV3-1 and TRBJ2-7, with 7 bases lining up with TRBD2. The J segment lost 2 bases and the V segment lost 1 base, leaving 2 bases of the junction unmatched. There are 14 residues in the CDR3. Germline CDR1 and CDR2: LGHDT and YNNKEL (reference sequence). CDR3 loop: CASSQGLAPYEQYV. The CDR3 DNA is TGTGCCAGCAGCCAAGGACTAGCTCCCTACGAGCAGTACGTC.

There are a few counts of this clonotype. V usage is TRBV20-1 and J usage is TRBJ2-7; TRBD2 aligns across 7 bases. Germline trimming cut 6 bases from V and 2 bases from J; bases unmatched to any gene: 10. In germline, CDR1 is DFQATT, CDR2 SNEGSKA (reference sequence). This CDR3 comprises 14 residues. CDR3: CSAPPGREPYEQYF. The CDR3 DNA is TGCAGTGCCCCACCCGGGCGGGAGCCCTACGAGCAGTACTTC.

This clonotype has more than one count but fewer than ten. The V and J genes are TRBV5-1 and TRBJ2-7, with 8 bases matching TRBD2. CDR1 is SGHRS, CDR2 YFSETQ, per germline. J was trimmed by 5 bases and V by 3 bases; bases with no gene match: 4. The CDR3 has 13 residues. As DNA, the CDR3 is TGCGCCAGCAGCTCGTGGCGGGAGGACGAGCAGTACTTC. It encodes CASSSWREDEQYF.

In this sample, this clonotype turned up many times. The chain couples TRBV12-3 or TRBV12-4 to TRBJ2-5; D tentatively fits TRBD1 or TRBD2 (5 bases each). Trimming stripped 3 bases from V and 3 bases from J, with 8 bases between. The CDR3 has 13 residues. The CDR3 region is CASSLGTEETQYF. CDR3 in DNA: TGTGCCAGCAGTTTGGGGACGGAAGAGACCCAGTACTTC.

This clonotype was observed many times. The CDR3 reads CASSTPGLAGDSGEQFF. CDR3 in DNA: TGTGCCAGCAGTACGCCGGGACTAGCGGGAGATTCCGGTGAGCAGTTCTTC. The chain couples TRBV12-3 or TRBV12-4 to TRBJ2-1; 14 nucleotides align to TRBD2. V dropped 5 bases and J dropped 9; count of bases not matched to a gene: 12. The CDR3 is 17 residues long.